This T cell receptor (beta chain) appears in the sequencing data of a study of blood T cell repertoires in COVID-19. The CDR3 is 15 amino acids. V was pared by 5 bases and J by 7 bases, with 9 bases of the junction left unmatched. In germline, CDR1 is SNHLY, CDR2 FYNNEI. Profiling relied on immunoSEQ multiplex PCR, and the TCRdb table lists in-frame clones only, not all of them. Of fewer than 150,000 clones in the sample, more than 75% were seen once. The chain uses TRBV2 and TRBJ2-1; TRBD2 matches 9 bases. The source material was peripheral blood. The sequence derives from a woman aged 80 or older with acute or convalescent COVID-19. CDR3 region: CASSPPSSGRNEQFF. CDR3 sequence (DNA): TGTGCCAGCAGTCCTCCCTCGAGCGGGAGGAATGAGCAGTTCTTC.